This T cell receptor (beta chain) was retrieved from a study of follicular helper T cells after annual influenza vaccination. The table came from immunoSEQ multiplex PCR; TCRdb's copy has only in-frame clones and leaves some out. This table holds 8,000 to 10,000 clones, roughly 85% found once. Noted time point: 2014-2015 season, 7 days after vaccination. Here the sequenced sample was CXCR5- memory CD4+ T cells sorted from blood, taken 7 days after influenza vaccination. These receptors were collected from an adult who received the influenza vaccine.

The chain links TRBV4-2 to TRBJ2-2; D might be TRBD1 or TRBD2, each matching 5 bases. Trimming cost V 1 base and J 2 bases, with 8 bases left between them. Germline CDR1 reads LGHNA; CDR2 reads YNFKEQ. This CDR3 has 15 amino acids. Here the CDR3 reads CASSQVGVNTGELFF. The CDR3 DNA sequence: TGTGCCAGCAGCCAAGTGGGGGTCAACACCGGGGAGCTGTTTTTT.